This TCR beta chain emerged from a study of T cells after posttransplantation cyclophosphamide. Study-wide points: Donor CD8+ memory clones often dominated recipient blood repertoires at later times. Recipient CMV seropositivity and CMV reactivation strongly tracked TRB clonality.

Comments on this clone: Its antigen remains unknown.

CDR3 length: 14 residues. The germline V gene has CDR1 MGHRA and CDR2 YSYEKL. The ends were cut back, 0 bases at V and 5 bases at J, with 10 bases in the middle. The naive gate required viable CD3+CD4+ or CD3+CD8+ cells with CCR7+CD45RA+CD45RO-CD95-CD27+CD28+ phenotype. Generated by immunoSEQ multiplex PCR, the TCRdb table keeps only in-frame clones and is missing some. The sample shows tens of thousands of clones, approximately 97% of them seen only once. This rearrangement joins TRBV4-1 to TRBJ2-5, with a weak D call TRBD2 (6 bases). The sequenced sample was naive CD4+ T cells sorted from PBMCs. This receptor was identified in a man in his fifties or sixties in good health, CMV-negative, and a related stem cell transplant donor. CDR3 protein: CASSQELATETQYF. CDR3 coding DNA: TGCGCCAGCAGCCAAGAACTAGCTACGGAGACCCAGTACTTC.